These 26 T cell receptor beta chains were sequenced from one sample in a study of blood T cell repertoires in COVID-19. Libraries were prepared by immunoSEQ multiplex PCR; TCRdb keeps only in-frame clonotypes and omits some of them. This table holds 310,000 or so clones, about 89% found once. Material: peripheral blood. These receptor sequences come from a man in his late teens or twenties who had recovered from COVID-19.

A few counts support this clone. This rearrangement joins TRBV7-9 to TRBJ1-3; TRBD1 might be the D (6 bases). The CDR3 runs 15 residues. Germline V gene sequence: CDR1 SEHNR, CDR2 FQNEAQ (reference sequence). Deletions cut 3 bases from V and 3 bases from J, with 12 bases between. The CDR3 is CASSFGDILGNTIYF. The CDR3 nucleotides are TGTGCCAGCAGCTTCGGGGACATCCTTGGAAACACCATATATTTT.

This chain connects TRBV9 to TRBJ2-5; D may be TRBD2 (5 bases). This CDR3 is built from 14 residues. V shed 2 bases and J shed 1 base, with 9 bases lying between them. Germline assignment: CDR1 SGDLS and CDR2 YYNGEE. The CDR3 region is CASSVGSIQETQYF. CDR3 bases: TGTGCCAGCAGCGTTGGGAGTATCCAAGAGACCCAGTACTTC.

This clone was detected only a few times. The chain joins TRBV4-3 to TRBJ1-1; no clear D gene. The CDR3 has 13 amino acids. V was shortened by 6 bases and J by 3 bases, with 11 bases between the two germline ends. Germline CDR1 LGHNA, CDR2 YSLEER. DNA for the CDR3: TGCGCCAGCAGTCGCGACACTTACACTGAAGCTTTCTTT. This encodes CASSRDTYTEAFF.

The chain employs TRBV18 and TRBJ1-2; D remains unclear. Germline assignment: CDR1 KGHSH and CDR2 LQKENI. V was clipped by 2 bases and J by 2 bases, with 9 bases between them. CDR3 size: 14 residues. The CDR3 loop is CASSPGGQNYGYTF. The CDR3 coding sequence is TGTGCCAGCTCACCAGGTGGGCAGAACTATGGCTACACCTTC.

There are a few counts of this clone. This sequence joins TRBV2 and TRBJ2-2, with 10 nucleotides matching TRBD1. The CDR3 sequence is 15 residues long. The ends lost 3 bases at V and 6 bases at J; junction bases unmatched: 4. Germline V gene lookup returns CDR1 SNHLY and CDR2 FYNNEI. In nucleotides, the CDR3 is TGTGCCAGCAGTGACCGGACAGGGGGATCCGGGGAGCTGTTTTTT. This codes for CASSDRTGGSGELFF.

This chain joins TRBV18 and TRBJ2-2; tentatively, D is TRBD1 (6 bases). The germline V gene has CDR1 KGHSH and CDR2 LQKENI. V lost 3 bases and J lost 7, with 9 bases in between. CDR3 size: 13 residues. CDR3 sequence: CASSPWTDGELFF. For the CDR3, the DNA is TGTGCCAGCTCACCTTGGACAGACGGGGAGCTGTTTTTT. Full variable domain (outside the CDR3, taken from reference TRBV18 and TRBJ2-2): NAGVMQNPRHLVRRRGQEARLRCSPMKGHSHVYWYRQLPEEGLKFMVYLQKENIIDESGMPKERFSAEFPKEGPSILRIQQVVRGDSAAYFCASSPWTDGELFFGEGSRLTVL.

The chain uses TRBV7-2 and TRBJ2-5; tentative D call: TRBD1 (5 bases). The CDR3 runs to 15 residues. The germline V gene encodes CDR1 SGHTA and CDR2 FQGNSA. The V gene lost 5 bases and the J gene lost 0 bases, with 13 bases spanning the gap. The CDR3 protein is CASSAQSGYQETQYF. The CDR3, as DNA: TGTGCCAGCAGCGCCCAGTCAGGGTACCAAGAGACCCAGTACTTC.

The chain is built from TRBV6-5 and TRBJ2-7; D remains unclear. The germline CDR1 and CDR2 sequences are MNHEY and SVGAGI. V lost 0 bases and J 3 bases, leaving 9 bases between the germline ends. This CDR3 is 14 amino acids long. The CDR3 sequence is CASSYSRLDYEQYF. The CDR3 nucleotides are TGTGCCAGCAGTTACTCGAGGCTTGACTACGAGCAGTACTTC.

The CDR3: CASSLSTSGFYEQYF. The CDR3 DNA follows: TGTGCCAGCAGCCTCTCGACTAGCGGCTTCTACGAGCAGTACTTC. The chain recombines TRBV7-8 with TRBJ2-7; 9 bases are shared with TRBD2. The CDR3 contains 15 residues. Germline CDR1 SGHVS, CDR2 FQNEAQ. Trimming at V came to 5 bases and at J to 3 bases, leaving 8 bases not matched to a gene.

V and J are TRBV5-6 and TRBJ1-6; 8 bases line up with TRBD1. V shed 0 bases, J shed 8 bases, and the junction held 4 bases outside the gene matches. The CDR3 totals 15 residues. Germline V gene sequence: CDR1 SGHDT, CDR2 YYEEEE. The CDR3 bases are TGTGCCAGCAGCTTGGACGACAGGGGAGATTCACCCCTCCACTTT. Protein sequence: CASSLDDRGDSPLHF.

V and J are TRBV4-1 and TRBJ1-2; unclear D gene. V was cut by 0 bases and J by 5 bases, with 10 bases left in between. CDR3 length: 14 residues. Germline assignment: CDR1 MGHRA and CDR2 YSYEKL. CDR3 region: CASSQDRGAYGYTF. The CDR3 DNA is TGCGCCAGCAGCCAAGATCGAGGCGCTTATGGCTACACCTTC.

V usage is TRBV7-2 and J usage is TRBJ2-7, with D possibly matching TRBD1 (6 bases). Germline assignment: CDR1 SGHTA and CDR2 FQGNSA. The length of the CDR3 is 14 residues. The V gene lost 5 bases and the J gene lost 2 bases, with 13 bases spanning the gap. The CDR3: CASSPPTGTYEQYF. CDR3 nucleotide sequence: TGTGCCAGCAGCCCTCCTACAGGGACCTACGAGCAGTACTTC.

This clone is a singleton in its sample. A junction end diverges from the germline sequence, so it may reflect a read error. The CDR3 bases are TGCGCCAGCAGCCCTGGTGGGGGGATCAGTTTT. Its protein product is CASSPGGGISF. The chain links TRBV5-1 to TRBJ2-3, with a possible D match to TRBD2 (6 bases). The CDR3 is made up of 11 amino acids. Germline assignment: CDR1 SGHRS and CDR2 YFSETQ.

In regard to this clone: Its ends do not fully match the called genes, so a read error is possible. V and J are TRBV7-2 and TRBJ2-3; 8 bases map to TRBD2. This CDR3 has 13 amino acids. CDR1 is SGHTA, CDR2 FQGNSA, per germline. CDR3 in DNA: TGTGCCAGCACCTTAGAGCGGGAGAGCCCGCAGTATTTT. Protein product: CASTLERESPQYF. The whole variable domain, filled in from reference TRBV7-2 and TRBJ2-3, reads GAGVSQSPSNKVTEKGKDVELRCDPISGHTALYWYRQSLGQGLEFLIYFQGNSAPDKSGLPSDRFSAERTGGSVSTLTIQRTQQEDSAVYLCASTLERESPQYFGPGTRLTVL.

The CDR3 nucleotides are TGTGCCAGCAGAGGGCAGGGAAATTCACCCCTCCACTTT. Residues: CASRGQGNSPLHF. The rearrangement joins TRBV27 to TRBJ1-6; possibly TRBD1 for D (5 bases). Deletions cut 6 bases from V and 7 bases from J, with 10 bases between. Germline CDR1 is MNHEY and CDR2 is SMNVEV (reference sequence). The CDR3 runs 13 residues.

This chain links TRBV7-2 with TRBJ1-2, with 9 bases fitting TRBD1. V lost 3 bases, J lost 6 bases, and 5 bases stayed unmatched. The length of the CDR3 is 14 residues. Germline CDR1 and CDR2: SGHTA and FQGNSA. The chain's CDR3 is CASSFLQGADGYTF. CDR3 coding DNA: TGTGCCAGCAGCTTCTTACAGGGGGCGGATGGCTACACCTTC.

The V gene is TRBV4-2, the J gene TRBJ2-5; 11 bases align to TRBD2. Germline CDR1 and CDR2: LGHNA and YNFKEQ. The V and J ends lost 0 bases and 5 bases, in that order; junction bases with no gene match: 11. The CDR3 runs 18 residues. The CDR3 protein is CASSQDQLLAGVGETQYF. As DNA, the CDR3 is TGTGCCAGCAGCCAAGATCAACTACTAGCGGGAGTCGGGGAGACCCAGTACTTC.

This clone has just one count. The genes are TRBV7-3 and TRBJ2-3; TRBD2 is a possible D gene (6 bases). V was clipped by 2 bases and J by 2 bases, with 8 bases between them. CDR3 length equals 14 residues. Germline CDR1 reads SGHTA; CDR2 reads FQGTGA. In DNA, the CDR3 is TGTGCCAGCAGCTTAGGGGGGACCACAGATACGCAGTATTTT. Translation gives CASSLGGTTDTQYF.

The rearrangement joins TRBV27 to TRBJ2-1; 13 positions match TRBD2. Germline values: CDR1 MNHEY, CDR2 SMNVEV (reference sequence). This CDR3 spans 17 amino acids. J was trimmed by 9 bases and V by 5 bases; bases with no gene match: 13. The CDR3: CASSPGLAGFLGGEQFF. Written as DNA, the CDR3 is TGTGCCAGCAGTCCGGGACTAGCGGGGTTCCTAGGCGGTGAGCAGTTCTTC.

The CDR3 sequence is CASSQESLAINEQFF. The CDR3 region has the DNA TGTGCCAGCAGCCAAGAATCACTAGCTATCAATGAGCAGTTCTTC. This chain connects TRBV4-2 to TRBJ2-1; weak D call: TRBD2 (6 bases). The CDR3 runs 15 residues. Trimming removed 0 bases at V and 6 bases at J, with 12 bases between. The V gene's germline CDR1 is LGHNA and CDR2 YNFKEQ.

This chain joins TRBV27 and TRBJ1-1; perhaps TRBD1 as D (5 bases). V was clipped by 3 bases and J by 6 bases, with 11 bases between them. The CDR3 loop spans 13 amino acids. Germline loops: CDR1 MNHEY, CDR2 SMNVEV (reference sequence). CDR3 nucleotides: TGTGCCAGCAGTTTTGGGGGAGGGGCTGAAGCTTTCTTT. Its translation: CASSFGGGAEAFF.

This clone was counted once. The rearrangement joins TRBV9 to TRBJ2-2; D is perhaps TRBD2 (6 bases). Germline CDR1 and CDR2: SGDLS and YYNGEE. The V gene lost 2 bases and the J gene lost 0 bases, with 11 bases spanning the gap. The CDR3 runs 16 residues. The CDR3 reads CASSVGGGTNTGELFF. The CDR3 DNA follows: TGTGCCAGCAGCGTCGGTGGCGGGACGAACACCGGGGAGCTGTTTTTT.

V and J are TRBV7-2 and TRBJ2-7, with D possibly matching TRBD2 (5 bases). CDR1 and CDR2 from the germline V gene are SGHTA and FQGNSA. V was pared by 5 bases and J by 6 bases, with 20 bases between. The CDR3 has 15 amino acids. The CDR3 sequence: CASSPTPALAGEQYF. CDR3 nucleotides: TGTGCCAGCAGCCCCACCCCGGCGCTAGCTGGCGAGCAGTACTTC.

V is TRBV5-1 and J is TRBJ2-2, with D unclear. The CDR3 runs 15 residues. V lost 0 bases and J lost 9, with 15 bases in between. Germline CDR1 and CDR2: SGHRS and YFSETQ. CDR3 sequence (DNA): TGCGCCAGCAGCTTGGTTTCCGGTATTGAATGGGAGCTGTTTTTT. It translates to CASSLVSGIEWELFF.

This chain joins TRBV25-1 and TRBJ2-3, with TRBD1 matching over 10 bases. Germline V gives CDR1 MGHDK, CDR2 SYGVNS. V lost 0 bases, J lost 6 bases, and 6 bases stayed unmatched. The CDR3 consists of 16 residues. CDR3 in amino acids: CASSEYGGQGSDTQYF. The CDR3 DNA sequence: TGTGCCAGCAGTGAATATGGGGGACAGGGGAGTGATACGCAGTATTTT.

This chain connects TRBV11-3 to TRBJ1-1; D call uncertain. This CDR3 has 13 amino acids. V dropped 3 bases and J dropped 2 bases, with 7 bases sitting between them. In germline, CDR1 is SGHNT, CDR2 YENEEA. The CDR3 sequence is CASSLSVNTEAFF. The CDR3 DNA sequence: TGTGCCAGCAGCTTGTCAGTTAACACTGAAGCTTTCTTT.